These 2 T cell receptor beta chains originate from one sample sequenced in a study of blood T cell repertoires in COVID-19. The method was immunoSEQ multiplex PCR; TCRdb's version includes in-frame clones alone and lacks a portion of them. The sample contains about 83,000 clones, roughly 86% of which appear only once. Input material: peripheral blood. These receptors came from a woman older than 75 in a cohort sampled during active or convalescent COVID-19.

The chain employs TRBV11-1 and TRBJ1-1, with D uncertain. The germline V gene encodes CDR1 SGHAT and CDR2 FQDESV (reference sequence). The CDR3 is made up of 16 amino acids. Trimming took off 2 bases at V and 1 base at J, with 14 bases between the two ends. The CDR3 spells CASSLSTSPRNTEAFF. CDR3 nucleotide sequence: TGTGCCAGCAGCTTAAGTACTAGTCCCCGGAACACTGAAGCTTTCTTT.

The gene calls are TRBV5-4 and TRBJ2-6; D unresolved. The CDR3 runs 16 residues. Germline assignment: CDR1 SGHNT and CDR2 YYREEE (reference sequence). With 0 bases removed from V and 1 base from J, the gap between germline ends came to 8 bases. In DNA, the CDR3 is TGTGCCAGCAGCTTGGACAGTGTTTCTGGGGCCAACGTCCTGACTTTC. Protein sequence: CASSLDSVSGANVLTF.